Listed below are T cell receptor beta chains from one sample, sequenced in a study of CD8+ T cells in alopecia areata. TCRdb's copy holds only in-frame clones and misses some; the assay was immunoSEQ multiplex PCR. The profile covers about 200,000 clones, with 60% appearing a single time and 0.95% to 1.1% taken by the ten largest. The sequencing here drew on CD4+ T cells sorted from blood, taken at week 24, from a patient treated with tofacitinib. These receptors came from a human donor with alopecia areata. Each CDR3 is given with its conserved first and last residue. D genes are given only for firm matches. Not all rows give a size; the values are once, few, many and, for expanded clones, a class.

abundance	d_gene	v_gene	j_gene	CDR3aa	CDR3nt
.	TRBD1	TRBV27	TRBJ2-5	CASSLTGQGWETQYF	TGTGCCAGCAGTTTAACGGGACAGGGTTGGGAGACCCAGTACTTC
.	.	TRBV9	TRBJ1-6	CASSVDGLDSPLHF	TGTGCCAGCAGCGTAGACGGGCTCGATTCACCCCTCCACTTT
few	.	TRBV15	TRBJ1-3	CATSRDQGIGNTIYF	TGTGCCACCAGCAGAGACCAGGGAATTGGAAACACCATATATTTT
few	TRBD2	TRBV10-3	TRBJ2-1	CATGLAGNYNEQFF	TGTGCCACTGGACTAGCGGGGAACTACAATGAGCAGTTCTTC
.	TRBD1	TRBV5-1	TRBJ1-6	CASSLAGQGRGSPLHF	TGCGCCAGCAGCTTGGCCGGACAGGGTCGCGGTTCACCCCTCCACTTT
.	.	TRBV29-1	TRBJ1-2	CSAWDQQGYTF	TGCAGCGCCTGGGACCAACAGGGCTACACCTTC
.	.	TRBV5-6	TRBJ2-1	CASSRPRGPHYNEQFF	TGTGCCAGCAGCAGACCCCGGGGGCCCCACTACAATGAGCAGTTCTTC
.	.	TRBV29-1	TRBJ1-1	CSVAEPGVNTEAFF	TGCAGCGTTGCGGAGCCAGGGGTCAACACTGAAGCTTTCTTT
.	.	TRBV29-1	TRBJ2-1	CSVGALEQFF	TGCAGCGTGGGGGCCTTGGAGCAGTTCTTC
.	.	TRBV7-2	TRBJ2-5	CASSLGPNQETQYF	TGTGCCAGCAGCCTGGGACCTAACCAAGAGACCCAGTACTTC
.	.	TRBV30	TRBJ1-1	CAWLEGLNTEAFF	TGTGCCTGGCTAGAGGGTCTTAACACTGAAGCTTTCTTT
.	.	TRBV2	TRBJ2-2	CASSETRAGELFF	TGTGCCAGCAGTGAAACCAGGGCCGGGGAGCTGTTTTTT
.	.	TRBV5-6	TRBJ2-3	CASSVTLDTQYF	TGTGCCAGCAGCGTTACCCTAGATACGCAGTATTTT
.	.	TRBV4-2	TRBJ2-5	CASSQGVPGARETQYF	TGTGCCAGCAGCCAAGGTGTGCCGGGGGCAAGGGAGACCCAGTACTTC
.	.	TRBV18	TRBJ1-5	CASSLGSVDEPQHF	TGTGCCAGCTCACTGGGCAGCGTAGACGAACCCCAGCATTTT
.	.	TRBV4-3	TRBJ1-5	CASSQDWGEGSQPQHF	TGCGCCAGCAGCCAAGATTGGGGTGAGGGTAGTCAGCCCCAGCATTTT
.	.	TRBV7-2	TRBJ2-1	CASSLEAGWREQFF	TGTGCCAGCAGCTTAGAGGCAGGCTGGCGTGAGCAGTTCTTC
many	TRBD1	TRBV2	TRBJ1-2	CASSERGQGADGYTF	TGTGCCAGCAGTGAACGCGGACAGGGGGCGGATGGCTACACCTTC
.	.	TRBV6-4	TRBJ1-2	CASRAGGNYGYTF	TGTGCCAGCAGAGCGGGTGGGAACTATGGCTACACCTTC
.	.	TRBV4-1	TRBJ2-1	CASSPPTGAGSYNEQFF	TGCGCCAGCAGCCCTCCGACCGGGGCAGGGTCCTACAATGAGCAGTTCTTC
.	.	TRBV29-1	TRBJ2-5	CSVPIGAQETQYF	TGCAGCGTTCCGATTGGGGCTCAAGAGACCCAGTACTTC
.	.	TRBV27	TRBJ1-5	CASSLSTGNQPQHF	TGTGCCAGCAGTTTATCGACGGGAAATCAGCCCCAGCATTTT
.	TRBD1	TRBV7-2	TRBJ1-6	CASNPQGGYNSPLHF	TGTGCCAGCAACCCCCAGGGGGGTTATAATTCACCCCTCCACTTT
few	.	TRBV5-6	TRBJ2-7	CASSFESSYEQYF	TGTGCCAGCAGCTTCGAATCCTCTTACGAGCAGTACTTC
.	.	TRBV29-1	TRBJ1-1	CSASTAWATEAFF	TGCAGCGCTTCGACGGCGTGGGCCACTGAAGCTTTCTTT
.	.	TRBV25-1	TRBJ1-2	CASSDWGGYGYTF	TGTGCCAGCAGTGATTGGGGTGGCTATGGCTACACCTTC
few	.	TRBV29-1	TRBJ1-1	CSVVSKLRPNTEAFF	TGCAGCGTTGTCTCGAAGTTAAGACCTAACACTGAAGCTTTCTTT
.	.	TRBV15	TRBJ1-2	CATSRDQTRGYTF	TGTGCCACCAGCAGAGATCAGACGCGTGGCTACACCTTC
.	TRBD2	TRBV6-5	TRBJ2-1	CASSWGGSSYNEQFF	TGTGCCAGCAGTTGGGGCGGGAGCTCCTACAATGAGCAGTTCTTC
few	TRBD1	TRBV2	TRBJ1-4	CASRDRANEKLFF	TGTGCCAGCAGGGACAGGGCTAATGAAAAACTGTTTTTT
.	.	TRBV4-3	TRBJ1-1	CASSQEMESRLQAFF	TGCGCCAGCAGCCAAGAGATGGAGAGTCGTTTACAAGCTTTCTTT
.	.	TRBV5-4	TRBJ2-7	CASSPTSFSYEQYF	TGTGCCAGCAGCCCAACTAGCTTCTCCTACGAGCAGTACTTC
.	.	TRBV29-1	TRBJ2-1	CSVDGGPPNNEQFF	TGCAGCGTTGATGGGGGCCCCCCTAACAATGAGCAGTTCTTC
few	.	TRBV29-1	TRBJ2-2	CSGKTNTGELFF	TGCAGCGGGAAGACGAACACCGGGGAGCTGTTTTTT
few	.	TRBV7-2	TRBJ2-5	CASSLMFQETQYF	TGTGCCAGCAGCTTAATGTTTCAAGAGACCCAGTACTTC
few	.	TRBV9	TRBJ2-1	CASSVRGALLNEQFF	TGTGCCAGCAGCGTAAGAGGGGCCCTACTCAATGAGCAGTTCTTC
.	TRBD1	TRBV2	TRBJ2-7	CASSPGQGSYEQYF	TGTGCCAGCAGCCCCGGACAGGGGTCCTACGAGCAGTACTTC
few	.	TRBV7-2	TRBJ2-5	CASSLGHSQETQYF	TGTGCCAGCAGCTTAGGACACTCCCAAGAGACCCAGTACTTC
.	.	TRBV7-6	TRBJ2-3	CASSFGGPTDTQYF	TGTGCCAGCAGCTTCGGGGGCCCCACAGATACGCAGTATTTT